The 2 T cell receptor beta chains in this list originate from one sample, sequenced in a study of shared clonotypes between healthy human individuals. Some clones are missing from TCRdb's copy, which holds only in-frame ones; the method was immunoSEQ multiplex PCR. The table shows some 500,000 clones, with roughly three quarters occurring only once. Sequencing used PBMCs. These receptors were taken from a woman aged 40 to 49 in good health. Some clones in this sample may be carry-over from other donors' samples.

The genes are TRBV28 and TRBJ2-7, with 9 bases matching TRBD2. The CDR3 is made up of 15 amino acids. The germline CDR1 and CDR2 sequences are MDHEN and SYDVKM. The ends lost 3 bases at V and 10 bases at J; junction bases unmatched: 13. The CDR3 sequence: CASSFLLSSGAQQYF. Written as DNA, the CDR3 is TGTGCCAGCAGTTTCCTGTTGTCTAGCGGGGCGCAACAGTACTTC.

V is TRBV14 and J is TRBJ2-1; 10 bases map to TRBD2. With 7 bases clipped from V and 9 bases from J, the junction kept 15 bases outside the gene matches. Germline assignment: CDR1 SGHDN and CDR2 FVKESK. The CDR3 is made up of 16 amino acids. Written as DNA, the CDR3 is TGTGCCAGCAACGAGTGGGCTAGCGGGAGTCTGGGTGAGCAGTTCTTC. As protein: CASNEWASGSLGEQFF. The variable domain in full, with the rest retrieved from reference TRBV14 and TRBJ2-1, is EAGVTQFPSHSVIEKGQTVTLRCDPISGHDNLYWYRRVMGKEIKFLLHFVKESKQDESGMPNNRFLAERTGGTYSTLKVQPAELEDSGVYFCASNEWASGSLGEQFFGPGTRLTVL.